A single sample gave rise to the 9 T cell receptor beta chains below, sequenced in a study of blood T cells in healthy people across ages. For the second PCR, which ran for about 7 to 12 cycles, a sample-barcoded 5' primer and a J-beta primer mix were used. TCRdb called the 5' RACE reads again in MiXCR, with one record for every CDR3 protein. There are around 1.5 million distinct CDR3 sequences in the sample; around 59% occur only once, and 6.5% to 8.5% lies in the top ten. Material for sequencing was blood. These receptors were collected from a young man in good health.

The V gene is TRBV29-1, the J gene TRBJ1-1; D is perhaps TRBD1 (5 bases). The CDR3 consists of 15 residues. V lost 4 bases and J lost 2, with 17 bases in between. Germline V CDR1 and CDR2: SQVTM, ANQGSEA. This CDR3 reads CSVGKMAGFNTEAFF. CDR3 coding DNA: TGCAGCGTTGGAAAAATGGCAGGGTTTAACACTGAAGCTTTCTTT.

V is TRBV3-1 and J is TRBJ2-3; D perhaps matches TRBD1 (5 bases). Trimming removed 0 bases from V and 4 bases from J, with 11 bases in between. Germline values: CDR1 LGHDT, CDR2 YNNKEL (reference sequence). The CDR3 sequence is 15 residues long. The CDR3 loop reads CASSQDHQGSDTQYF. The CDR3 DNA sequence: TGTGCCAGCAGCCAAGATCATCAGGGTTCAGATACGCAGTATTTT.

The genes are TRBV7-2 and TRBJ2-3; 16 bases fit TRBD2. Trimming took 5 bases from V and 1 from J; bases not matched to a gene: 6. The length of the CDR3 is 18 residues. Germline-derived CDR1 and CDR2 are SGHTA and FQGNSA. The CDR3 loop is CASSLGTSGRVRTDTQYF. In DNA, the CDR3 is TGTGCCAGCAGCCTTGGGACTAGCGGGAGGGTTCGCACAGATACGCAGTATTTT.

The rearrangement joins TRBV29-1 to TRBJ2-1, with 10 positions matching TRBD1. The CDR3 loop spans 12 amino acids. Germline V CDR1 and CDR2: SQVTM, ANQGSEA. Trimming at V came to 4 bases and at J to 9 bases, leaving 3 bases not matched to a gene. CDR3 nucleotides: TGCAGCGTTGTGGGACAGGGGCTTGAGCAGTTCTTC. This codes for CSVVGQGLEQFF.

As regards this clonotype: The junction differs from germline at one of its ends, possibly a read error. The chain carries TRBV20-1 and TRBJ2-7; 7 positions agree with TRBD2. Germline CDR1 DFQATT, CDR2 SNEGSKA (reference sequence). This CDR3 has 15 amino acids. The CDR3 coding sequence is TGCAGAGCTAGAGATCGGAAGCTAGCGGTCTACGAGCAGTACTTC. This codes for CRARDRKLAVYEQYF.

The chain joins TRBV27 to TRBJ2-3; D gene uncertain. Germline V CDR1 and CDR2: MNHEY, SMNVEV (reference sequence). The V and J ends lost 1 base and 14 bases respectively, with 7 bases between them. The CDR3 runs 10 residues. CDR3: CASSLFPRYF. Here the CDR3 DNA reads TGTGCCAGCAGTTTATTTCCTCGGTATTTT.

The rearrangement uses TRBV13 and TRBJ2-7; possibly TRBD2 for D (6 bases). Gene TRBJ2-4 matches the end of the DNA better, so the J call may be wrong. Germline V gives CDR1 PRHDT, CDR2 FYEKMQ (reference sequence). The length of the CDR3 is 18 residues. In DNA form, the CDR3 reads TGTGCCAGCAGCCCACACGGGGAGGCACTAGTAGCCAAAAACATTCAGTACTTC. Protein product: CASSPHGEALVAKNIQYF.

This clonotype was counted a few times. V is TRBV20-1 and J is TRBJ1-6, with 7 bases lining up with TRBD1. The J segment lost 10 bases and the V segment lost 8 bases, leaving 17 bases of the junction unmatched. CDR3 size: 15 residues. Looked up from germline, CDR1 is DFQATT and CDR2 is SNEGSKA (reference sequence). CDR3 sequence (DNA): TGCAGTTTTAAAGAGGAACAGGGGAAAGGGTCACCCCTCCACTTT. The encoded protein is CSFKEEQGKGSPLHF.

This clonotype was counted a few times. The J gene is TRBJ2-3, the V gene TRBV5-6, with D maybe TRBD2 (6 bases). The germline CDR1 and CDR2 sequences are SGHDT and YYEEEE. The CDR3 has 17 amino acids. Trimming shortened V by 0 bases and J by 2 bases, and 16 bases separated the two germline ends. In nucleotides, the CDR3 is TGTGCCAGCAGCTTGGGTCGTTCTCGGGAGTACACAGATACGCAGTATTTT. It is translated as CASSLGRSREYTDTQYF.